A selection of T cell receptor beta chains follows, all from one sample in a study of blood T cell repertoires in COVID-19. Measured with immunoSEQ multiplex PCR; TCRdb has only the in-frame clones, and not every one. The sample lists 120,000 to 150,000 clones, around nine tenths seen once, with 8.6% in the top ten. Source material: peripheral blood. These receptor sequences come from a woman aged 45-59 years with active or convalescent COVID-19. Each CDR3 is given with its conserved first and last residue. D genes are given only for firm matches. Expanded clones are given a class, and other clones once, few, many or no size at all.

J: TRBJ2-3
V: TRBV9
D: TRBD2
size: .
DNA: TGTGCCAGCAGCGTAGGGACTAGCGATCACACAGATACGCAGTATTTT
CDR3: CASSVGTSDHTDTQYF

J: TRBJ1-1
V: TRBV7-2
D: .
size: .
DNA: TGTGCCAGCAGCCAAACAGCGGCGGGCACTGAAGCTTTCTTT
CDR3: CASSQTAAGTEAFF

J: TRBJ1-2
V: TRBV3-1/TRBV3-2
D: TRBD1
size: once
DNA: TGTGCCAGCAGCCTTCAGGGGGCGCGGGGCTACACCTTC
CDR3: CASSLQGARGYTF

J: TRBJ1-5
V: TRBV5-5
D: TRBD1
size: .
DNA: TGTGCCAGCAGCCTTACAGGGGGCGCTTGGCAGCCCCAGCATTTT
CDR3: CASSLTGGAWQPQHF

J: TRBJ1-1
V: TRBV5-1
D: .
size: .
DNA: TGCGCCAGCAGCTCGACGCAAACAGGCGAAGCTTTCTTT
CDR3: CASSSTQTGEAFF

J: TRBJ1-1
V: TRBV10-2
D: .
size: .
DNA: TGCGCCAGCAGAGCGGGTGAAGCTTTCTTT
CDR3: CASRAGEAFF

J: TRBJ2-1
V: TRBV4-1
D: TRBD2
size: .
DNA: TGCGCCAGCAGCCAGGCACCAGTTATAGCGGGAGGTGGGGCCAATGAGCAGTTCTTC
CDR3: CASSQAPVIAGGGANEQFF

J: TRBJ1-1
V: TRBV19
D: TRBD1
size: .
DNA: TGTGCCAGTAGCGGAGGACAGGGTTGGAACACTGAAGCTTTCTTT
CDR3: CASSGGQGWNTEAFF

J: TRBJ1-5
V: TRBV19
D: TRBD1
size: few
DNA: TGTGCCAGTAGGATTACAGGGGGTGATCAGCCCCAGCATTTT
CDR3: CASRITGGDQPQHF

J: TRBJ2-2
V: TRBV4-2
D: TRBD2
size: once
DNA: TGTGCCAGCAGCCAAGAGAAGCCGGGACTAGCGGGAGTACCGAACACCGGGGAGCTGTTTTTT
CDR3: CASSQEKPGLAGVPNTGELFF

J: TRBJ1-1
V: TRBV5-4
D: .
size: .
DNA: TGTGCCAGCAGCTTGGTGGCGGGATTAAGGCAGAACACTGAAGCTTTCTTT
CDR3: CASSLVAGLRQNTEAFF

J: TRBJ2-1
V: TRBV28
D: .
size: .
DNA: TGTGCCAGCAGTCCCCTCGGGGCGGCGACTAGACTCAATGAGCAGTTCTTC
CDR3: CASSPLGAATRLNEQFF

J: TRBJ1-1
V: TRBV29-1
D: .
size: .
DNA: TGCAGCGTTGACTTGAGGGCTCGAATGACTGAAGCTTTCTTT
CDR3: CSVDLRARMTEAFF

J: TRBJ2-7
V: TRBV7-2
D: .
size: .
DNA: TGTGCCAGCAGCTTGTCAAACGAGCAGTACTTC
CDR3: CASSLSNEQYF

J: TRBJ1-1
V: TRBV30
D: .
size: .
DNA: TGTGCCTGGAGCTCCACCGGGGGGTTTTCGGCCCGAAACACTGAAGCTTTCTTT
CDR3: CAWSSTGGFSARNTEAFF

J: TRBJ1-1
V: TRBV6-5
D: .
size: .
DNA: TGTGCCAGCAGCAAACTAGGCTCTGAAGCTTTCTTT
CDR3: CASSKLGSEAFF

J: TRBJ2-1
V: TRBV19
D: .
size: .
DNA: TGTGCCAGTAGTATATCAGGGCGGTACAATGAGCAGTTCTTC
CDR3: CASSISGRYNEQFF

J: TRBJ2-3
V: TRBV3-1/TRBV3-2
D: TRBD2
size: .
DNA: TGTGCCAGCAGTCTTAGCGGGCTCAGCACAGATACGCAGTATTTT
CDR3: CASSLSGLSTDTQYF

J: TRBJ2-3
V: TRBV24-1
D: .
size: once
DNA: TGTGCCACCAGTGATTCCGGGCCGACAGTCGATACGCAGTATTTT
CDR3: CATSDSGPTVDTQYF

J: TRBJ2-5
V: TRBV10-3
D: TRBD1
size: .
DNA: TGTGCCACCGGACCGGGACAGCCGAAAGAGACCCAGTACTTC
CDR3: CATGPGQPKETQYF

J: TRBJ2-2
V: TRBV28
D: .
size: few
DNA: TGTGCCAGCAGTTTAGCTTTGTGGGGCAAGAACACCGGGGAGCTGTTTTTT
CDR3: CASSLALWGKNTGELFF

J: TRBJ1-1
V: TRBV9
D: .
size: once
DNA: TGTGCCAGCAGCGCACAGGGTGGGAGCACTGAAGCTTTCTTT
CDR3: CASSAQGGSTEAFF

J: TRBJ1-1
V: TRBV29-1
D: .
size: .
DNA: TGCAGCGCCCACCAACCGAACTATATAACTGAAGCTTTCTTT
CDR3: CSAHQPNYITEAFF

J: TRBJ1-2
V: TRBV18
D: TRBD1
size: few
DNA: TGTGCCAGCTCACCCGGGGCCGAACAGGGGAGAGGTGGCTACACCTTC
CDR3: CASSPGAEQGRGGYTF

J: TRBJ2-1
V: TRBV9
D: .
size: .
DNA: TGTGCCAGCAGCGTGGAGGGTAGGAGACAGGAGCAGTTCTTC
CDR3: CASSVEGRRQEQFF

J: TRBJ2-3
V: TRBV11-2
D: .
size: .
DNA: TGTGCCAGCAGCTTTGGTGTGGGGCCCCCCCCAGATACGCAGTATTTT
CDR3: CASSFGVGPPPDTQYF

J: TRBJ1-5
V: TRBV21-1
D: .
size: .
DNA: TGTGCCAGGAGAGGACAGGGCAACCTTTATAGCAATCAGCCCCAGCATTTT
CDR3: CARRGQGNLYSNQPQHF

J: TRBJ1-2
V: TRBV2
D: .
size: .
DNA: TGTGCCAGCAGGAGCAGGATCCCTGGCTACACCTTC
CDR3: CASRSRIPGYTF

J: TRBJ2-1
V: TRBV19
D: TRBD1
size: .
DNA: TGTGCCAGTAGTAACCCCTCGGACAGGGGGATCGGGTTCTTC
CDR3: CASSNPSDRGIGFF

J: TRBJ1-5
V: TRBV5-5
D: .
size: .
DNA: TGTGCCAGCAGCCGGCAAGGACAGAGCAATCAGCCCCAGCATTTT
CDR3: CASSRQGQSNQPQHF